The 13 T cell receptor beta chains presented below share a single source sample, sequenced in a study of T cell clonality in common variable immunodeficiency. Profiling relied on immunoSEQ multiplex PCR, and the TCRdb table lists in-frame clones only, not all of them. The sample was found to contain about 40,000 clones, and every one recurs. Sequences were obtained from peripheral blood mononuclear cells. Receptors originate from a person aged 18 to 70 in good health.

Many counts were recorded for this clone. The read finishes 3 residues shy of the CDR3 end, and the germline J gene is used to complete it. This rearrangement joins TRBV11-2 to TRBJ1-6; D is ambiguous. Germline V gives CDR1 SGHAT, CDR2 FQNNGV. Between the trimmed V and J ends, which lost 2 bases and 6 bases, there was a span of 8 bases. The CDR3 runs 14 residues. CDR3 DNA, as far as it was read: TGTGCCAGCAGCTTATTACAGTCTAATTCACCC. Amino acids: CASSLLQSNSP. The whole CDR3 is CASSLLQSNSPLHF.

This clone was counted ten times or more. Sequencing ends 3 residues short of the CDR3 end; the germline J gene provides the rest. The chain is built from TRBV30 and TRBJ2-2; the match to TRBD1 covers 7 bases. The CDR3 is made up of 14 amino acids. Germline V gene data show CDR1 as GTSNPN and CDR2 as SVGIG (reference sequence). The part of the CDR3 DNA that was read is TGTGCCTGGACCCTGACAGGGAGAAATGAAAAG. Its translation: CAWTLTGRNEK. The whole CDR3 is CAWTLTGRNEKLFF.

This clone has a count of ten or more. The read ends 3 residues early relative to the CDR3; the germline J gene fills the gap. This chain connects TRBV6-1 to TRBJ1-2, with D unclear. Between the trimmed V and J ends, which lost 4 bases and 6 bases, there was a span of 12 bases. Germline V gene sequence: CDR1 MNHNS, CDR2 SASEGT. The CDR3 contains 13 residues. CDR3 sequence reads: CASSGRGIDGYTF. The sequenced CDR3 bases are TGTGCCAGCAGTGGCCGGGGAATAGATGGC.

This clone came up a few times. The missing CDR3 end, 3 residues past where the read stops, is filled in from the germline J gene. This chain connects TRBV5-6 to TRBJ2-7; D remains ambiguous. The length of the CDR3 is 12 residues. In germline, CDR1 is SGHDT, CDR2 YYEEEE. Trimming left V 1 base short and J 6 bases short, with 8 bases between. The DNA read from the CDR3 is TGTGCCAGCAGCTTGAATCCGGTCGAG. It codes for CASSLNPVE. In full, the CDR3 is CASSLNPVEQYF.

This clone is categorized as medium-sized. From the germline J gene comes the end of the CDR3, since the read stops 3 residues before it. The chain recombines TRBV19 with TRBJ2-2; 7 nucleotides line up with TRBD1. The CDR3 contains 16 residues. J gave up 6 bases and V 3 bases, and 10 bases lay outside the gene matches. CDR1 and CDR2 (germline): LNHDA, SQIVND (reference sequence). The part of the CDR3 DNA that was read is TGTGCCAGTAGTATTCCGGGACAGCTTATCTCCGGGGAG. Translating gives CASSIPGQLISGE. The full-length CDR3 reads as CASSIPGQLISGELFF.

This clone was detected only a few times. The CDR3 reads CASSLGLDYYEQYF. CDR3 DNA (partial): TGTGCCAGCAGCTTGGGTCTAGATTACTACGAG. This chain uses TRBV5-5 with TRBJ2-7; D is undetermined. The sequenced fragment ends 3 residues before the CDR3 boundary, so the rest is inferred from the germline J gene. The CDR3 loop spans 14 amino acids. The V gene lost 0 bases and the J gene lost 3 bases, with 10 bases spanning the gap. CDR1 is SGHKS and CDR2 is YYEKEE in the germline V gene (reference sequence).

This clone was seen at least ten times. The read is 3 residues too short to cover the CDR3 end, so that end is filled in from the germline J gene. The rearrangement uses TRBV5-1 and TRBJ2-7; TRBD2 agrees at 12 bases. Germline-derived CDR1 and CDR2 are SGHRS and YFSETQ. The CDR3 contains 20 residues. The J segment lost 1 base and the V segment lost 4 bases, leaving 18 bases of the junction unmatched. The sequenced CDR3 bases are TGCGCCAGCAGCCTGCCGACCACACTAGCGGGAGGTGGGAGGTCCTACGAG. Translating it yields CASSLPTTLAGGGRSYE. From start to end, the CDR3 is CASSLPTTLAGGGRSYEQYF.

This clone showed up many times. The read terminates 3 residues ahead of where the CDR3 ends, so the germline J gene completes it. The chain has TRBV7-6 and TRBJ2-7; TRBD2 matches 7 bases. Trimming at V came to 7 bases and at J to 3 bases, leaving 18 bases not matched to a gene. CDR3 length: 17 residues. In germline, CDR1 is SGHVS, CDR2 FNYEAQ. CDR3 DNA (partial): TGTGCCAGCACCCCTGGGGCTAGCGGCGTGGGTAGCTACGAG. Its protein product is CASTPGASGVGSYE. The whole CDR3 sequence reads CASTPGASGVGSYEQYF.

This clone was picked up a small number of times. The CDR3 end is not reached by the read, which stops 3 residues before it; the germline J gene fills it in. The chain couples TRBV19 to TRBJ1-1, with TRBD1 identical over 12 bases. Germline assignment: CDR1 LNHDA and CDR2 SQIVND (reference sequence). The CDR3 sequence is 17 residues long. V lost 7 bases, J lost 0 bases, and 9 bases stayed unmatched. The CDR3 reads CASTPGTGGGMNTEAFF. CDR3 DNA, as far as it was read: TGTGCCAGTACGCCAGGGACAGGGGGCGGGATGAACACTGAA.

This clone came up many times. The read halts 3 residues ahead of the CDR3 end, with the missing end drawn from the germline J gene. This chain uses TRBV7-6 with TRBJ2-1, with D possibly matching TRBD2 (5 bases). The CDR3 is 17 amino acids. V gave up 0 bases and J gave up 4 bases, with 16 bases separating them. The germline gives CDR1 SGHVS, CDR2 FNYEAQ. Here the CDR3 reads CASSLALDSKRYNEQFF. The DNA read from the CDR3 is TGTGCCAGCAGCTTAGCGCTGGACTCTAAGAGGTACAATGAG. The variable domain in full, with the rest retrieved from reference TRBV7-6 and TRBJ2-1, is GAGVSQSPRYKVTKRGQDVALRCDPISGHVSLYWYRQALGQGPEFLTYFNYEAQQDKSGLPNDRFSAERPEGSISTLTIQRTEQRDSAMYRCASSLALDSKRYNEQFFGPGTRLTVL.

This clone was seen repeatedly, ten times or more. The CDR3 end falls 3 residues outside the read, so it is completed with the germline J gene. The J gene is TRBJ2-2, the V gene TRBV29-1, with 8 bases that match TRBD2. The CDR3 length is 15 residues. The ends lost 6 bases at V and 7 bases at J; junction bases unmatched: 13. Per the germline V gene, CDR1 is SQVTM and CDR2 is ANQGSEA. CDR3 amino acids: CSVEYLAGPLGELFF. The part of the CDR3 DNA that was read is TGCAGCGTGGAATACCTAGCGGGCCCTCTCGGGGAG.

This clone was picked up a small number of times. The read finishes 3 residues shy of the CDR3 end, and the germline J gene is used to complete it. This chain joins TRBV20-1 and TRBJ1-6; maybe TRBD1 (6 bases). V was cut by 1 base and J by 5 bases, with 12 bases left in between. Germline V gives CDR1 DFQATT, CDR2 SNEGSKA (reference sequence). This CDR3 comprises 15 residues. The CDR3 is CSARGEQGHNSPLHF. The sequenced CDR3 bases are TGCAGTGCTAGAGGGGAGCAGGGGCATAATTCACCC.

Ten or more counts support this clone. The read terminates 3 residues ahead of where the CDR3 ends, so the germline J gene completes it. The V gene is TRBV20-1, the J gene TRBJ2-7, with 10 bases lining up with TRBD2. Germline CDR1 DFQATT, CDR2 SNEGSKA (reference sequence). V trimming: 2 bases; J trimming: 4 bases; junction bases outside the gene matches: 5. This CDR3 region has 14 residues. CDR3 bases read: TGCAGTGCTAGAACTAGCGGGGCGCATTACGAG. Amino acid sequence: CSARTSGAHYE. The whole CDR3 protein is CSARTSGAHYEQYF.